This T cell receptor beta chain was identified during a study of blood T cell repertoires in COVID-19. Under the authors' procedure: Estimates of nucleated cell counts were drawn from the amplification of reference gene primers. TCRdb keeps only in-frame clones here, not all; method: immunoSEQ multiplex PCR. V and J calls and clone size are as listed in that table; D and trimming were resolved from the DNA. Of around 140,000 clones in the sample, around 87% are singletons; the top ten hold about 11%. V lost 5 bases to trimming and J lost 5 bases; unmatched junction nucleotides: 3. The length of the CDR3 is 14 residues. Germline-derived CDR1 and CDR2 are SEHNR and FQNEAQ (reference sequence). This clone was counted a few times.

The sample consisted of PBMCs or T cells enriched from blood (not recorded which). The V call is TRBV7-9, the J call TRBJ1-5, with 10 bases fitting TRBD1. This TCR came from a man between 60 and 70 years old who had recovered from COVID-19. As DNA, the CDR3 is TGTGCCAGCAGCCAAGGACAGGGGGATCAGCCCCAGCATTTT. Amino acids: CASSQGQGDQPQHF.